Listed here are 10 T cell receptor beta chains from one sample, sequenced in a study of shared clonotypes between healthy human individuals. It was CD45RO-negative cells, positively selected for CCR7, that made up naive CD8 cells, with terminally differentiated effector memory CD45RA+ cells excluded. Some clones are missing from TCRdb's copy, which holds only in-frame ones; the method was immunoSEQ multiplex PCR. The sample contains millions of clones, approximately 95% of which appear only once. The source material was naive CD8+ T cells sorted from blood. The receptors were gathered from a young man in good health.

The CDR3 coding sequence is TGTGCCAGCAGCTTAATCTTAGCCTCCGGGACAGGGCTTAACGAGCAGTACTTC. Protein product: CASSLILASGTGLNEQYF. This rearrangement joins TRBV7-9 to TRBJ2-7; 9 nucleotides match TRBD1. CDR3 length: 18 residues. Trimming at V came to 2 bases and at J to 5 bases, leaving 16 bases not matched to a gene. CDR1 and CDR2 from the germline V gene are SEHNR and FQNEAQ (reference sequence).

The J gene is TRBJ2-2, the V gene TRBV29-1, with D uncertain. The CDR3 consists of 14 residues. Germline CDR1 reads SQVTM; CDR2 reads ANQGSEA. V lost 7 bases to trimming and J lost 2 bases, with 14 bases between them. Here the CDR3 DNA reads TGCAGCGCCCGACTTGCGGATAACACCGGGGAGCTGTTTTTT. Amino acid sequence: CSARLADNTGELFF.

V gene TRBV5-1 combines with J gene TRBJ1-2; D not certain. Trimming removed 2 bases from V and 3 bases from J, with 11 bases in between. Germline V gene lookup returns CDR1 SGHRS and CDR2 YFSETQ. CDR3 size: 14 residues. This CDR3 reads CASSFNPSDYGYTF. In DNA, the CDR3 is TGCGCCAGCAGCTTTAATCCCAGTGACTATGGCTACACCTTC.

The V call is TRBV11-2, the J call TRBJ1-1; D call uncertain. V shed 2 bases and J shed 1 base, with 5 bases lying between them. CDR3 length equals 13 residues. Germline values: CDR1 SGHAT, CDR2 FQNNGV. The CDR3 DNA is TGTGCCAGCAGCTTATGGACGAACACTGAAGCTTTCTTT. Encoded protein: CASSLWTNTEAFF. Full variable domain (missing parts from reference TRBV11-2 and TRBJ1-1): EAGVAQSPRYKIIEKRQSVAFWCNPISGHATLYWYQQILGQGPKLLIQFQNNGVVDDSQLPKDRFSAERLKGVDSTLKIQPAKLEDSAVYLCASSLWTNTEAFFGQGTRLTVV.

The V call is TRBV4-2, the J call TRBJ2-1, with D possibly matching TRBD2 (6 bases). Germline V gene sequence: CDR1 LGHNA, CDR2 YNFKEQ. The CDR3 is made up of 16 amino acids. V lost 1 base and J lost 0, with 10 bases in between. CDR3 nucleotides: TGTGCCAGCAGCCAAGCGCTGGGGGGCTCCTACAATGAGCAGTTCTTC. Encoded protein: CASSQALGGSYNEQFF.

In this sample, this clone turned up once. The sample carries other DNA sequences with the same CDR3. CDR3 amino acids: CASSVTGTDTQYF. CDR3 coding DNA: TGCGCCAGCAGCGTTACAGGCACAGATACGCAGTATTTT. The chain carries TRBV5-1 and TRBJ2-3; no firm D call. Per the germline V gene, CDR1 is SGHRS and CDR2 is YFSETQ. The CDR3 contains 13 residues. Trimming shortened V by 4 bases and J by 1 base, and 7 bases separated the two germline ends.

This clone was found once. The genes are TRBV10-3 and TRBJ2-1, with a tentative D call TRBD1 (5 bases). With 3 bases removed from V and 7 bases from J, the gap between germline ends came to 13 bases. CDR1 and CDR2 from the germline V gene are ENHRY and SYGVKD. The CDR3 runs to 14 residues. The CDR3 here is CAISDAGLGNEQFF. The CDR3 bases are TGTGCCATCAGTGACGCAGGGCTAGGGAATGAGCAGTTCTTC.

This chain uses TRBV5-8 with TRBJ1-2; no clear D. Deletions cut 0 bases from V and 0 bases from J, with 9 bases between. There are 15 residues in the CDR3. Germline loops: CDR1 SGHTS, CDR2 YDEGEE. The CDR3 protein is CASSLAGYPNYGYTF. CDR3 bases: TGTGCCAGCAGCTTGGCCGGGTACCCTAACTATGGCTACACCTTC. Based on the CDR3 plus reference TRBV5-8 and TRBJ1-2, the full variable domain is EAGVTQSPTHLIKTRGQQATLRCSPISGHTSVYWYQQALGLGLQFLLWYDEGEERNRGNFPPRFSGRQFPNYSSELNVNALELEDSALYLCASSLAGYPNYGYTFGSGTRLTVV.

The chain joins TRBV13 to TRBJ2-6; D gene unclear. V lost 1 base, J lost 9 bases, and 7 bases lay in between. Germline V gene lookup returns CDR1 PRHDT and CDR2 FYEKMQ (reference sequence). This CDR3 is 13 amino acids long. The CDR3 protein is CASSLEGFNVLTF. In nucleotides, the CDR3 is TGTGCCAGCAGCTTAGAAGGTTTCAACGTCCTGACTTTC.

Worth noting for this clone: The same CDR3 also results from other DNA sequences found in this sample. The chain has TRBV30 and TRBJ1-1; perhaps TRBD1 as D (6 bases). The length of the CDR3 is 11 residues. Germline V gene lookup returns CDR1 GTSNPN and CDR2 SVGIG (reference sequence). V was shortened by 4 bases and J by 5 bases, with 8 bases between the two germline ends. The CDR3 protein is CAWTQGTEAFF. The CDR3 DNA sequence: TGTGCCTGGACCCAGGGGACTGAAGCTTTCTTT.